This passage covers 28 T cell receptor beta chains from one sample sequenced in a study of molecular identifiers for immune sequencing clone quantification. One entry per CDR3 protein, called by TCRdb with MiXCR from the PCR reads. This table has more than 550,000 distinct CDR3 sequences, 25% appearing once. The sequenced sample was naive CD8+ T cells from blood, with Jurkat cell RNA spiked in. Subset meaning: FACS-sorted CD8+CD4-CCR7+CD45RA+ naive T cells. All receptors come from a human donor in good health. Some libraries in this study had Jurkat cell RNA spiked in.

A few counts support this clonotype. V usage is TRBV4-2 and J usage is TRBJ2-5; TRBD2 might be the D (5 bases). The CDR3 runs to 13 residues. Trimming took 4 bases from V and 1 from J, leaving 7 bases between them. Germline V gene lookup returns CDR1 LGHNA and CDR2 YNFKEQ. The CDR3 loop reads CASSPGVQETQYF. As DNA, the CDR3 is TGTGCCAGCAGCCCCGGGGTCCAAGAGACCCAGTACTTC.

This clonotype was picked up many times. The chain combines TRBV7-9 with TRBJ2-7; TRBD1 agrees at 8 bases. Germline V gene lookup returns CDR1 SEHNR and CDR2 FQNEAQ (reference sequence). This CDR3 has 14 amino acids. V lost 4 bases, J lost 2 bases, and 4 bases stayed unmatched. This chain's CDR3 is CASSSTGGTYEQYF. DNA for the CDR3: TGTGCCAGCAGCTCCACAGGGGGGACCTACGAGCAGTACTTC.

At least ten counts were recorded for this clonotype. This rearrangement joins TRBV6-1 to TRBJ1-5, with D unresolved. Deletions cut 0 bases from V and 7 bases from J, with 10 bases between. The CDR3 runs 14 residues. CDR1 and CDR2 from the germline V gene are MNHNS and SASEGT. CDR3 sequence: CASSEAPGWQPQHF. Here the CDR3 DNA reads TGTGCCAGCAGTGAAGCGCCGGGTTGGCAGCCCCAGCATTTT.

This chain connects TRBV7-8 to TRBJ2-3, with 7 bases aligning to TRBD2. The V gene end was trimmed by 5 bases and the J gene end by 3 bases; junction bases not matched to a gene: 17. The CDR3 runs 18 residues. Per germline, CDR1 SGHVS and CDR2 FQNEAQ. This chain's CDR3 is CASSLTLRTRIGTDTQYF. The CDR3 DNA follows: TGTGCCAGCAGCCTCACCCTCAGGACTAGGATAGGTACAGATACGCAGTATTTT. Combining the CDR3 with reference TRBV7-8 and TRBJ2-3 gives the whole variable domain GAGVSQSPRYKVAKRGQDVALRCDPISGHVSLFWYQQALGQGPEFLTYFQNEAQLDKSGLPSDRFFAERPEGSVSTLKIQRTQQEDSAVYLCASSLTLRTRIGTDTQYFGPGTRLTVL.

The rearrangement joins TRBV4-1 to TRBJ2-1; D gene unclear. This CDR3 spans 15 amino acids. CDR1 and CDR2 (germline): MGHRA, YSYEKL. Trimming pared 4 bases from V and 6 bases from J, leaving 16 bases between. The CDR3 DNA is TGCGCCAGCAGCCCGCCCCCCGAGAGGTTCAATGAGCAGTTCTTC. Amino acids: CASSPPPERFNEQFF.

The sample holds many counts of this clonotype. This sequence joins TRBV7-6 and TRBJ2-1; TRBD2 matches 11 bases. Germline V gene lookup returns CDR1 SGHVS and CDR2 FNYEAQ. The V gene end was trimmed by 4 bases and the J gene end by 8 bases; junction bases not matched to a gene: 16. CDR3 length: 18 residues. CDR3 loop: CASSSDRTGTSGRDEQFF. For the CDR3, the DNA is TGTGCCAGCAGCTCAGACAGAACCGGGACTAGCGGCCGCGATGAGCAGTTCTTC.

The table lists this clonotype with a few counts. CDR3 protein: CASHTWESGTGGRGGELFF. DNA for the CDR3: TGTGCCAGCCACACTTGGGAGTCCGGGACAGGGGGCCGTGGCGGGGAGCTGTTTTTT. This sequence joins TRBV2 and TRBJ2-2, with TRBD1 identical over 12 bases. The CDR3 is 19 residues long. J lost 7 bases, V lost 8 bases, and 20 bases had no gene match. In germline, CDR1 is SNHLY, CDR2 FYNNEI. Together with reference TRBV2 and TRBJ2-2, the CDR3 gives the full variable domain: EPEVTQTPSHQVTQMGQEVILRCVPISNHLYFYWYRQILGQKVEFLVSFYNNEISEKSEIFDDQFSVERPDGSNFTLKIRSTKLEDSAMYFCASHTWESGTGGRGGELFFGEGSRLTVL.

This clonotype was counted at least ten times. J is TRBJ2-3 and V is TRBV6-5; 9 bases align to TRBD1. Germline V lookup: CDR1 MNHEY, CDR2 SVGAGI. V lost 5 bases to trimming and J lost 4 bases; unmatched junction nucleotides: 10. The CDR3 sequence is 16 residues long. The CDR3 is CASSIHGQGSSDTQYF. CDR3 in DNA: TGTGCCAGCAGTATCCATGGACAGGGGTCCTCAGATACGCAGTATTTT.

This clonotype came up a few times. The chain links TRBV19 to TRBJ1-2; D uncertain. The CDR3 sequence is 14 residues long. V was pared by 6 bases and J by 3 bases, with 14 bases between. Germline CDR1 is LNHDA and CDR2 is SQIVND (reference sequence). The chain's CDR3 is CASSPLLVDYGYTF. Written as DNA, the CDR3 is TGTGCCAGTAGCCCATTATTAGTGGACTATGGCTACACCTTC.

This clonotype was seen repeatedly, ten times or more. This chain uses TRBV6-2 or TRBV6-3 with TRBJ2-7; D unclear. Germline lookup yields CDR1 MNHEY and CDR2 SVGEGT. The CDR3 is 14 residues long. V was pared by 5 bases and J by 2 bases, with 13 bases between. The CDR3 protein is CASSTGEGPYEQYF. CDR3 in DNA: TGTGCCAGCAGTACTGGGGAAGGCCCCTACGAGCAGTACTTC.

Worth noting for this clonotype: A much larger clone lies a single base off, so this may be a read error. The V call is TRBV4-3, the J call TRBJ2-3; the D gene is possibly TRBD1 (6 bases). Per germline, CDR1 LGHNA and CDR2 YSLEER. CDR3 size: 16 residues. The CDR3 sequence is CPSSPYLDRSTDTQYF. The CDR3 nucleotides are TGCCCCAGCAGCCCTTACCTGGACAGAAGCACAGATACGCAGTATTTT.

On this clonotype itself: This clone may be a read error of a much larger clone one base away. The chain uses TRBV12-3 or TRBV12-4 and TRBJ1-5, with 8 bases fitting TRBD1. The CDR3 is 17 residues long. Unmatched junction bases numbered 15, after V lost 4 bases and J lost 7 bases. CDR3 coding DNA: TGTGCCAGCAGTTCCGGGTCAGGACAGGGACGGAGACAGCCCCAGCATTTT. Translation: CASSSGSGQGRRQPQHF.

This clonotype was recorded many times. Here the CDR3 reads CASSTRGQGGYQPQHF. CDR3 in DNA: TGTGCCAGCAGCACGCGAGGACAGGGTGGTTACCAGCCCCAGCATTTT. The chain carries TRBV28 and TRBJ1-5, with 8 bases matching TRBD1. Per the germline V gene, CDR1 is MDHEN and CDR2 is SYDVKM. There are 16 residues in the CDR3. The V gene end was trimmed by 6 bases and the J gene end by 7 bases; junction bases not matched to a gene: 14.

About this clonotype: This clone may be a read error of a much larger clone one base away. The chain recombines TRBV6-5 with TRBJ2-3, with TRBD2 identical over 8 bases. CDR1 is MNHEY and CDR2 is SVGAGI in the germline V gene. This CDR3 region has 14 residues. In DNA form, the CDR3 reads TGTGCCAGCAGTCCCAGCGGGGGCACAGATCCGCAGTATTTT. Its protein is CASSPSGGTDPQYF.

This clonotype was counted a few times. The CDR3 here is CASSIEDRGPANTEAFF. The DNA of the CDR3 is TGTGCCAGTAGTATAGAGGACAGGGGGCCGGCGAACACTGAAGCTTTCTTT. The chain has TRBV19 and TRBJ1-1; 11 bases agree with TRBD1. This CDR3 is 17 amino acids long. V was clipped by 0 bases and J by 1 base; unmatched bases: 4. Germline V gene sequence: CDR1 LNHDA, CDR2 SQIVND (reference sequence).

The sample holds a few counts of this clonotype. V and J are TRBV6-2 or TRBV6-3 and TRBJ2-5; no definite D call. CDR3 length equals 14 residues. Germline V gene data show CDR1 as MNHEY and CDR2 as SVGEGT. Trimming took 0 bases from V and 4 from J, leaving 9 bases between them. CDR3 residues: CASSYSALAETQYF. The CDR3 DNA reads TGTGCCAGCAGTTACTCGGCCTTGGCAGAGACCCAGTACTTC.

This clonotype appeared many times. V and J are TRBV7-6 and TRBJ2-3, with D perhaps TRBD2 (5 bases). CDR1 and CDR2 (germline): SGHVS, FNYEAQ. V was clipped by 1 base and J by 3 bases, with 8 bases between them. The length of the CDR3 is 14 residues. The CDR3, as DNA: TGTGCCAGCAGCTTAGATCGGGGAACAGATACGCAGTATTTT. Translation: CASSLDRGTDTQYF. Supplemented by reference TRBV7-6 and TRBJ2-3, the full variable domain reads GAGVSQSPRYKVTKRGQDVALRCDPISGHVSLYWYRQALGQGPEFLTYFNYEAQQDKSGLPNDRFSAERPEGSISTLTIQRTEQRDSAMYRCASSLDRGTDTQYFGPGTRLTVL.

The sample holds many counts of this clonotype. The genes are TRBV19 and TRBJ1-5; 8 bases match TRBD1. Trimming cost V 5 bases and J 6 bases; bases outside gene matches: 9. This CDR3 has 15 residues. Germline lookup yields CDR1 LNHDA and CDR2 SQIVND (reference sequence). DNA of the CDR3: TGTGCCAGTAGTTGGGGATCAGGGGGCCTTCAGCCCCAGCATTTT. As protein: CASSWGSGGLQPQHF.

V usage is TRBV21-1 and J usage is TRBJ2-5; the table's D call, TRBD1, has no DNA check behind it. TRBV21-1 is a pseudogene. This CDR3 has 17 residues. The CDR3: CASSKGGKRTAGATQYF. In DNA, the CDR3 is TGTGCCAGCAGCAAAGGGGGGAAAAGGACCGCCGGCGCGACCCAGTACTTC.

This clonotype was seen a handful of times. J is TRBJ2-5 and V is TRBV27; 8 nucleotides align to TRBD1. The CDR3 runs 17 residues. V was pared by 4 bases and J by 1 base, with 11 bases of the junction left unmatched. CDR1 is MNHEY, CDR2 SMNVEV, per germline (reference sequence). The CDR3 spells CASSSTTPGGLQETQYF. In DNA form, the CDR3 reads TGTGCCAGCAGTTCCACCACTCCAGGGGGCCTCCAAGAGACCCAGTACTTC.

The DNA for the CDR3 is TGTGCCAGCAGCTCGTCCCGGGACGGGAATTCACCCCTCCACTTT. This translates into CASSSSRDGNSPLHF. V gene TRBV7-9 combines with J gene TRBJ1-6, with TRBD1 as a possible D gene (5 bases). Germline assignment: CDR1 SEHNR and CDR2 FQNEAQ (reference sequence). The germline V and J ends were trimmed by 4 bases and 7 bases, with 14 bases remaining between them. The CDR3 loop spans 15 amino acids.

This clonotype was picked up a small number of times. This sequence joins TRBV24-1 and TRBJ2-2; maybe TRBD1 (5 bases). CDR1 is KGHDR and CDR2 is SFDVKD in the germline V gene. The CDR3 is made up of 15 amino acids. V was pared by 0 bases and J by 1 base, with 5 bases between. The DNA of the CDR3 is TGTGCCACCAGTGATTTGGGACAGAACACCGGGGAGCTGTTTTTT. Amino acid sequence: CATSDLGQNTGELFF.

The chain uses TRBV23-1 and TRBJ2-5; 11 bases line up with TRBD1. TRBV23-1 is designated an ORF whose function remains uncertain. With V trimmed by 8 bases and J by 5 bases, 16 bases remained unmatched. The CDR3 extends over 17 amino acids. CDR3 sequence: CASGRPSDRGLRETQYF. CDR3 nucleotides: TGCGCCAGCGGCCGACCCTCGGACAGGGGGCTTCGGGAGACCCAGTACTTC.

This clonotype appeared a few times. V usage is TRBV30 and J usage is TRBJ2-5, with a weak D call TRBD2 (6 bases). Germline CDR1 and CDR2: GTSNPN and SVGIG (reference sequence). The CDR3 runs 18 residues. The germline V and J ends were trimmed by 5 bases and 2 bases, with 27 bases remaining between them. The CDR3 DNA is TGTGCCTGGGTCGGGGGAGATAGTTCCGTTCGGGGTCAAGAGACCCAGTACTTC. Its protein product is CAWVGGDSSVRGQETQYF. Together with reference TRBV30 and TRBJ2-5, the CDR3 gives the full variable domain: SQTIHQWPATLVQPVGSPLSLECTVEGTSNPNLYWYRQAAGRGLQLLFYSVGIGQISSEVPQNLSASRPQDRQFILSSKKLLLSDSGFYLCAWVGGDSSVRGQETQYFGPGTRLLVL.

With respect to this clonotype: Possible read error: a much larger clone is one base away. The chain has TRBV4-1 and TRBJ1-1; D uncertain. There are 14 residues in the CDR3. Trimming shortened V by 1 base and J by 5 bases, and 11 bases separated the two germline ends. Germline V gene data show CDR1 as MGHRA and CDR2 as YSYEKL. CDR3 nucleotides: TGCGCCAGCAGCCAAGGCCCTCGGCCAACTGAAGCTTTCTTT. Translated, it gives CASSQGPRPTEAFF.

This clonotype was detected ten times or more. This chain uses TRBV28 with TRBJ1-3; D is undetermined. This CDR3 is built from 13 residues. The germline V and J ends were trimmed by 6 bases and 4 bases, with 10 bases remaining between them. The germline gives CDR1 MDHEN, CDR2 SYDVKM. For the CDR3, the DNA is TGTGCCAGCAGACCTAGTATAGGAAACACCATATATTTT. Amino acids: CASRPSIGNTIYF.

This clonotype was seen a handful of times. With a much larger clone just one base away, this may be a read error. This chain connects TRBV29-1 to TRBJ1-2; D may be TRBD1 (5 bases). Trimming took 4 bases from V and 1 from J, leaving 13 bases between them. The CDR3 contains 14 residues. CDR1 SQVTM and CDR2 ANQGSEA come from the germline V gene. The CDR3 protein is CSVGGGSLNYGYTF. CDR3 in DNA: TGCAGCGTTGGCGGGGGGTCCCTTAACTATGGCTACACCTTC.

This clonotype was counted ten times or more. The V and J genes are TRBV5-4 and TRBJ2-5, with D tentatively TRBD2 (5 bases). This CDR3 spans 15 amino acids. Germline V gives CDR1 SGHNT, CDR2 YYREEE (reference sequence). V shed 4 bases and J shed 5 bases, with 18 bases lying between them. The CDR3 here is CASSGEGLVGETQYF. CDR3 sequence (DNA): TGTGCCAGCAGCGGCGAAGGACTGGTCGGGGAGACCCAGTACTTC. The full variable domain, in which reference TRBV5-4 and TRBJ2-5 provide the parts outside the CDR3, is ETGVTQSPTHLIKTRGQQVTLRCSSQSGHNTVSWYQQALGQGPQFIFQYYREEENGRGNFPPRFSGLQFPNYSSELNVNALELDDSALYLCASSGEGLVGETQYFGPGTRLLVL.